A selection of T cell receptor beta chains follows, all from one sample in a study of T cell repertoires in cytomegalovirus infection. TCRdb reprocessed the reads via MiXCR and lists one record per CDR3 protein. The table records approximately 500,000 distinct CDR3 sequences, approximately 15% of them present only once. Sequencing input: CD8+ T cells from PBMCs. Every receptor here comes from a human donor in good health (CMV status not recorded). Some clones in this sample may be carry-over from other donors' samples. The CDR3 runs from the conserved cysteine through the conserved F or W. Fields, in order: clone size, D gene, J gene, V gene, CDR3 protein, CDR3 DNA. A D gene is named only where the DNA matches it firmly. Rows may omit the clone size; those that give it use once, few, many or a size class.

>few|TRBD2|TRBJ2-7|TRBV4-1
CASSQETSGLYEQYF
TGCGCCAGCAGCCAGGAGACTAGCGGGCTCTACGAGCAGTACTTC
>.|TRBD2|TRBJ2-1|TRBV9
CASSVGLAGATYNEQFF
TGTGCCAGCAGCGTAGGGCTAGCGGGAGCTACCTACAATGAGCAGTTCTTC
>.|TRBD2|TRBJ2-2|TRBV27
CASSSGLAGNTGELFF
TGTGCCAGCAGTTCGGGACTAGCGGGAAACACCGGGGAGCTGTTTTTT
>.|TRBD2|TRBJ2-2|TRBV9
CASSVAGGSGELFF
TGTGCCAGCAGCGTAGCGGGGGGTTCCGGGGAGCTGTTTTTT
>.|TRBD2|TRBJ2-7|TRBV2
CASSRKREGRYEQYF
TGTGCCAGCAGCCGAAAGCGGGAGGGCCGGTACGAGCAGTACTTC
>many|.|TRBJ2-7|TRBV11-2
CASSLDRQPGGEQYF
TGTGCCAGCAGCTTAGATCGACAGCCCGGGGGCGAGCAGTACTTC
>.|.|TRBJ1-5|TRBV23-1
CASSQFWRLSNQPQHF
TGCGCCAGCAGTCAATTTTGGCGGCTTAGCAATCAGCCCCAGCATTTT
>many|TRBD2|TRBJ2-1|TRBV7-8
CASSPRLAGVVNEQFF
TGTGCCAGCAGCCCCAGACTAGCGGGAGTAGTTAATGAGCAGTTCTTC
>many|TRBD2|TRBJ2-7|TRBV6-5
CASSYSPSGSPYEQYF
TGTGCCAGCAGTTACTCGCCTAGCGGGAGTCCCTACGAGCAGTACTTC
>many|.|TRBJ2-7|TRBV28
CASSDGSNSYEQYF
TGTGCCAGCAGTGACGGGAGCAACTCCTACGAGCAGTACTTC
>.|.|TRBJ2-7|TRBV14
CASSQPEDRASEQYF
TGTGCCAGCAGCCAACCGGAGGACAGAGCCTCCGAGCAGTACTTC
>.|TRBD2|TRBJ2-1|TRBV24-1
CATSQSGRIDNEQFF
TGTGCCACCAGTCAGAGCGGGAGAATAGACAATGAGCAGTTCTTC
>many|TRBD2|TRBJ2-1|TRBV7-2
CASSLGGRAYNEQFF
TGTGCCAGCAGCCTGGGAGGGAGGGCGTACAATGAGCAGTTCTTC
>few|.|TRBJ2-2|TRBV19
CASSKRQEVTGELFF
TGTGCCAGTAGTAAGAGGCAGGAGGTCACCGGGGAGCTGTTTTTT
>many|.|TRBJ1-5|TRBV6-5
CASSSSNSNQPQHF
TGTGCCAGCAGTTCTAGCAATAGCAATCAGCCCCAGCATTTT
>many|.|TRBJ2-7|TRBV6-1
CASSSGQQNEQYF
TGTGCCAGCAGTTCCGGGCAACAGAACGAGCAGTACTTC
>.|TRBD1|TRBJ1-2|TRBV27
CVVGQGDGYTF
TGCGTCGTTGGACAGGGGGATGGCTACACCTTC
>many|TRBD2|TRBJ2-7|TRBV6-1
CASSPWGLQSGSYEQYF
TGTGCCAGCAGTCCATGGGGACTACAGAGTGGATCCTACGAGCAGTACTTC
>.|TRBD1|TRBJ2-1|TRBV4-1
CASSPDRAREQFF
TGCGCCAGCAGCCCAGACAGGGCGCGGGAGCAGTTCTTC
>many|.|TRBJ1-4|TRBV7-2
CASSPGVREKLFF
TGTGCCAGCAGCCCTGGGGTGAGGGAAAAACTGTTTTTT
>few|TRBD2|TRBJ2-7|TRBV5-4
CASSFSGSILYEQYF
TGTGCCAGCAGCTTCAGCGGGAGTATCTTATACGAGCAGTACTTC
>few|.|TRBJ2-2|TRBV12-3/TRBV12-4
CASSFRRTGELFF
TGTGCCAGCAGTTTCCGGCGCACCGGGGAGCTGTTTTTT